The rows below give T cell receptor beta chains drawn from one sample of a study of blood T cell repertoires in COVID-19. Using immunoSEQ multiplex PCR, the repertoire was profiled, and TCRdb retains in-frame clones only, with some absent. The data show more than 65,000 clones, with roughly 84% seen just once and 8.5% to 10% held by the top ten. The sample was peripheral blood. These receptors were obtained from a woman aged 50 to 60 with acute or convalescent COVID-19. The CDR3 runs from the conserved cysteine through the conserved F or W. The order of the fields is J gene, clone size, V gene, D gene, CDR3 DNA, CDR3 protein. The D gene is left open where the match is weak. For some rows the clone size is stated as once, few or many, or as a class when expanded; others skip it.

TRBJ1-5	.	TRBV19	.	TGTGCCAGTGCGGGCGGGCGGCCCCAGCATTTT	CASAGGRPQHF
TRBJ2-2	.	TRBV27	.	TGTGCCAGCAGTTTAGAGGTATCGAACACCGGGGAGCTGTTTTTT	CASSLEVSNTGELFF
TRBJ2-3	.	TRBV5-1	TRBD1	TGCGCCAGCAGCTCCGGACAGGGAAGTGGAGATACGCAGTATTTT	CASSSGQGSGDTQYF
TRBJ2-4	.	TRBV7-2	TRBD2	TGTGCCAGCAGCTTAGCTTTTAGCGGGAAAGCCAAAAACATTCAGTACTTC	CASSLAFSGKAKNIQYF
TRBJ1-1	.	TRBV7-2	.	TGTGCCAGCAGAGTCAGGGGAGGGGCCATGAACACTGAAGCTTTCTTT	CASRVRGGAMNTEAFF
TRBJ1-2	.	TRBV7-9	TRBD1	TGTGCCAGCAGCTTACTACAGGGGGGAGGCTACACCTTC	CASSLLQGGGYTF
TRBJ1-4	.	TRBV11-2	.	TGTGCCAGCAGCTTAGTCGGGGGAGGTAATGAAAAACTGTTTTTT	CASSLVGGGNEKLFF
TRBJ2-1	.	TRBV7-3	TRBD2	TGTGCCAGCAGCTCCGGGGGGAGCTCCTACAATGAGCAGTTCTTC	CASSSGGSSYNEQFF
TRBJ1-6	.	TRBV19	TRBD1	TGTGCCAGTACCGGGACAGGGGGCGCTAGGAATTCACCCCTCCACTTT	CASTGTGGARNSPLHF
TRBJ2-7	few	TRBV30	.	TGTGCCTACACCCCCACCCTGATCCCTGCCTACGAGCAGTACTTC	CAYTPTLIPAYEQYF
TRBJ1-2	.	TRBV7-2	.	TGTGCCAGCAGCTTAGAGGGGAACTATGGCTACACCTTC	CASSLEGNYGYTF
TRBJ1-2	.	TRBV7-9	.	TGTGCCAGCAGCCAGCAGTGGAGGGCGGACTATGGCTACACCTTC	CASSQQWRADYGYTF
TRBJ2-1	medium-sized	TRBV14	TRBD2	TGTGCCAGCAGCCTGGGACTAGCGGCTTACAATGAGCAGTTCTTC	CASSLGLAAYNEQFF
TRBJ1-3	.	TRBV9	.	TGTGCCAGCAGCGTAGCAGGGTTCCAATCTGGAAACACCATATATTTT	CASSVAGFQSGNTIYF
TRBJ2-1	.	TRBV7-2	.	TGTGCCAGCAGCTTAGAGCAGGACTCAGGGCAGTTCTTC	CASSLEQDSGQFF
TRBJ2-1	.	TRBV6-4	TRBD2	TGTGCCACCTCGGCTAGCGGGTACAATGAGCAGTTCTTC	CATSASGYNEQFF
TRBJ1-1	few	TRBV5-1	.	TGCGCCAGCAGCTTGGGGGTGGTCGACATACCTGAAGCTTTCTTT	CASSLGVVDIPEAFF
TRBJ1-2	.	TRBV4-1	.	TGCGCCAGCAGCCAAGCTGGGAGGGGAGGGAACTATGGCTACACCTTC	CASSQAGRGGNYGYTF
TRBJ2-5	few	TRBV7-2	TRBD1	TGTGCCAGCAGCGACAGGGGACCCAACCAAGAGACCCAGTACTTC	CASSDRGPNQETQYF
TRBJ1-6	few	TRBV27	TRBD1	TGTGCCAGCAGTCCTTATGGACTTCAGGGGGATTCACCCCTCCACTTT	CASSPYGLQGDSPLHF
TRBJ1-2	.	TRBV24-1	.	TGTGCCACCAGTGCCGGGAGCTATGGCTACACCTTC	CATSAGSYGYTF
TRBJ2-3	.	TRBV6-1	TRBD1	TGTGCCAGCAGTGAATTTATGGGACAGGGGATATCAGATACGCAGTATTTT	CASSEFMGQGISDTQYF
TRBJ1-4	.	TRBV4-2	.	TGTGCCAGCAGCCAAGAGGGAGGGCTAGTCGAAAAACTGTTTTTT	CASSQEGGLVEKLFF